The 8 T cell receptor beta chains in this list originate from one sample, sequenced in a study of shared clonotypes between healthy human individuals. The assay was immunoSEQ multiplex PCR, and TCRdb's table has in-frame clones only and misses some. The table lists some 1.5 million clones, 96% of them singletons. The sample taken for sequencing was naive CD4+ T cells sorted from blood. Subset denoted: CD45RA+ positively selected. Receptors were obtained from a man under 40 in good health.

The chain employs TRBV19 and TRBJ1-5; TRBD1 matches at 9 bases. V trimming: 4 bases; J trimming: 1 base; junction bases outside the gene matches: 2. This CDR3 comprises 15 residues. Germline CDR1 reads LNHDA; CDR2 reads SQIVND (reference sequence). CDR3 protein: CASSNRGHSNQPQHF. In nucleotides, the CDR3 is TGTGCCAGTAGTAACAGGGGGCACAGCAATCAGCCCCAGCATTTT.

V gene TRBV28 combines with J gene TRBJ1-2, with D uncertain. This CDR3 comprises 15 residues. V gave up 5 bases and J gave up 3 bases, with 16 bases separating them. Germline lookup yields CDR1 MDHEN and CDR2 SYDVKM. The CDR3 here is CASSPRQTPDYGYTF. CDR3 DNA: TGTGCCAGCAGTCCAAGACAAACACCAGACTATGGCTACACCTTC.

The chain employs TRBV15 and TRBJ2-1; no reliable D call. The germline V and J ends were trimmed by 7 bases and 2 bases, with 12 bases remaining between them. The germline V gene encodes CDR1 LNHNV and CDR2 YYDKDF (reference sequence). The CDR3 length is 14 residues. The CDR3 loop reads CATKEVRTYNEQFF. The DNA for the CDR3 is TGTGCCACCAAAGAGGTTCGGACCTACAATGAGCAGTTCTTC.

The CDR3 protein is CASSYSIQGEAFF. The CDR3 nucleotides are TGTGCCAGCAGTTACTCTATCCAGGGAGAGGCTTTCTTT. The genes are TRBV6-5 and TRBJ1-1; TRBD1 might be the D (5 bases). Germline-derived CDR1 and CDR2 are MNHEY and SVGAGI. The CDR3 loop spans 13 amino acids. The V and J ends lost 0 bases and 11 bases respectively, with 13 bases between them.

The CDR3 protein is CASKRAREGNYGYTF. Here the CDR3 DNA reads TGTGCCTCCAAAAGGGCTCGGGAGGGGAACTATGGCTACACCTTC. V is TRBV19 and J is TRBJ1-2; possibly TRBD1 for D (5 bases). The V end lost 11 bases, the J end lost 2 bases, and 21 bases lay between the germline ends. The CDR3 sequence is 15 residues long. In germline, CDR1 is LNHDA, CDR2 SQIVND (reference sequence).

The chain uses TRBV28 and TRBJ2-7; TRBD1 aligns across 9 bases. There are 13 residues in the CDR3. CDR1 MDHEN and CDR2 SYDVKM come from the germline V gene. Trimming removed 8 bases from V and 3 bases from J; junction bases left unmatched: 5. CDR3 DNA sequence: TGTGCCAGCGAACCGGGACAGGGCTACGAGCAGTACTTC. Its protein is CASEPGQGYEQYF.

The chain links TRBV28 to TRBJ1-2, with unresolved D. The V gene's germline CDR1 is MDHEN and CDR2 SYDVKM. With 6 bases removed from V and 1 base from J, the gap between germline ends came to 3 bases. The CDR3 spans 11 residues. The CDR3 spells CASRFNYGYTF. DNA of the CDR3: TGTGCCAGCAGATTTAACTATGGCTACACCTTC.

A remark on this clone: Other DNA sequences of this sample code for an identical CDR3. The chain has TRBV9 and TRBJ1-1, with unresolved D. The CDR3 extends over 14 amino acids. Germline V lookup: CDR1 SGDLS, CDR2 YYNGEE. Trimming stripped 0 bases from V and 1 base from J, with 7 bases between. CDR3 nucleotides: TGTGCCAGCAGCGTAGCGCAGCAGAACACTGAAGCTTTCTTT. Residues: CASSVAQQNTEAFF.